These 17 T cell receptor beta chains originate from one sample sequenced in a study of cytomegalovirus exposure and HLA in healthy donors (dated 2017 in TCRdb). The library was produced with the immunoSEQ multiplex PCR assay. For the multiplex PCR, a mixture combining 60 forward primers for TCR Vbeta segments and 13 reverse primers for TCR Jbeta segments was used. In its TCRdb copy, this immuneACCESS table keeps in-frame sequences only and misses some clones. Where compared with another copy, unresolved V genes explain less than half of these, and the others have no known cause. The table for this sample lists approximately 150,000 clones; around 78% of them were counted only once. About 1% of the sample rests with the top ten. Sequencing used PBMCs. The receptors come from a woman in her 40s in good health and CMV-seronegative.

The rearrangement links TRBV6-1 to TRBJ2-7; TRBD2 matches at 7 bases. Germline trimming cut 9 bases from V and 5 bases from J; bases unmatched to any gene: 7. This CDR3 is 12 amino acids long. Germline-derived CDR1 and CDR2 are MNHNS and SASEGT. This CDR3 is CASLAETDEQYF. CDR3 sequence (DNA): TGTGCCAGTCTAGCGGAGACGGACGAGCAGTACTTC.

This chain links TRBV27 with TRBJ2-3, with 9 bases lining up with TRBD2. Germline V gives CDR1 MNHEY, CDR2 SMNVEV (reference sequence). This CDR3 is 15 amino acids long. The trim removed 3 bases at V and 3 bases at J, leaving 4 bases unmatched. The CDR3 is CASSLGGRVTDTQYF. The CDR3 coding sequence is TGTGCCAGCAGTTTGGGCGGGAGGGTGACAGATACGCAGTATTTT.

This clone came up a few times. V and J are TRBV6-5 and TRBJ1-2, with D unresolved. The CDR3 has 14 residues. V lost 2 bases, J lost 2 bases, and 9 bases lay in between. CDR1 is MNHEY and CDR2 is SVGAGI in the germline V gene. The CDR3 is CASSYAGLNYGYTF. The CDR3 DNA is TGTGCCAGCAGTTACGCGGGTCTAAACTATGGCTACACCTTC.

V usage is TRBV18 and J usage is TRBJ2-6, with a possible D match to TRBD1 (5 bases). The germline V gene encodes CDR1 KGHSH and CDR2 LQKENI. Trimming pared 5 bases from V and 0 bases from J, leaving 14 bases between. The CDR3 is 17 amino acids. CDR3 in amino acids: CASSWAGPSSGANVLTF. CDR3 nucleotide sequence: TGTGCCAGCTCATGGGCAGGGCCAAGCTCTGGGGCCAACGTCCTGACTTTC.

V and J are TRBV5-1 and TRBJ2-5; TRBD1 matches 8 bases. The CDR3 runs to 14 residues. J was trimmed by 3 bases and V by 4 bases; bases with no gene match: 5. Per germline, CDR1 SGHRS and CDR2 YFSETQ. The CDR3 nucleotides are TGCGCCAGCAGCGCCACGACAGGGGAAGAGACCCAGTACTTC. This translates into CASSATTGEETQYF.

The chain employs TRBV5-4 and TRBJ1-2; 8 nucleotides match TRBD1. Trimming at V came to 4 bases and at J to 4 bases, leaving 3 bases not matched to a gene. Germline CDR1 reads SGHNT; CDR2 reads YYREEE (reference sequence). The CDR3 loop spans 13 amino acids. The CDR3 sequence: CASSGQGPYGYTF. The CDR3 DNA follows: TGTGCCAGCAGCGGACAGGGACCCTATGGCTACACCTTC.

This clone was observed a few times. The chain combines TRBV18 with TRBJ2-7; D remains unclear. The CDR3 length is 14 residues. V lost 5 bases to trimming and J lost 0 bases, with 11 bases between them. CDR1 KGHSH and CDR2 LQKENI come from the germline V gene. The CDR3 sequence: CASSSGTSSYEQYF. The CDR3 DNA is TGTGCCAGCTCATCAGGTACCAGCTCCTACGAGCAGTACTTC.

The gene calls are TRBV5-1 and TRBJ2-3, with TRBD1 as a possible D gene (6 bases). Looked up from germline, CDR1 is SGHRS and CDR2 is YFSETQ. Trimming took off 6 bases at V and 3 bases at J, with 14 bases between the two ends. This CDR3 has 14 amino acids. CDR3 region: CASNEMGATDTQYF. CDR3 in DNA: TGCGCCAGCAATGAGATGGGGGCGACAGATACGCAGTATTTT.

This sequence joins TRBV6-6 and TRBJ1-4; D call uncertain. The V gene's germline CDR1 is MNHNY and CDR2 SVGAGI (reference sequence). Trimming shortened V by 6 bases and J by 1 base, and 15 bases separated the two germline ends. The CDR3 runs to 16 residues. CDR3 loop: CASSRMRPGTNEKLFF. Written as DNA, the CDR3 is TGTGCCAGCAGCCGCATGAGGCCCGGAACTAATGAAAAACTGTTTTTT.

Written as DNA, the CDR3 is TGTGCCAGCGGAGCGGGTAGTATCGACGAGCAGTACTTC. Residues: CASGAGSIDEQYF. The chain combines TRBV28 with TRBJ2-7, with D tentatively TRBD2 (6 bases). The CDR3 is made up of 13 amino acids. The V end lost 8 bases, the J end lost 5 bases, and 16 bases lay between the germline ends. Germline CDR1 is MDHEN and CDR2 is SYDVKM. Full variable domain (outside the CDR3, taken from reference TRBV28 and TRBJ2-7): DVKVTQSSRYLVKRTGEKVFLECVQDMDHENMFWYRQDPGLGLRLIYFSYDVKMKEKGDIPEGYSVSREKKERFSLILESASTNQTSMYLCASGAGSIDEQYFGPGTRLTVT.

The chain recombines TRBV7-8 with TRBJ1-2, with 11 bases lining up with TRBD1. J lost 2 bases, V lost 2 bases, and 4 bases had no gene match. CDR1 is SGHVS and CDR2 is FQNEAQ in the germline V gene. The CDR3 runs to 16 residues. The CDR3 region is CASSLHGQGANYGYTF. The CDR3 DNA reads TGTGCCAGCAGCTTACACGGACAGGGGGCAAACTATGGCTACACCTTC. The entire variable domain, with the rest obtained from reference TRBV7-8 and TRBJ1-2, is as follows: GAGVSQSPRYKVAKRGQDVALRCDPISGHVSLFWYQQALGQGPEFLTYFQNEAQLDKSGLPSDRFFAERPEGSVSTLKIQRTQQEDSAVYLCASSLHGQGANYGYTFGSGTRLTVV.

The chain recombines TRBV7-6 with TRBJ2-1, with 7 bases identical to TRBD2. Trimming took 4 bases from V and 5 from J; bases not matched to a gene: 8. The CDR3 is 15 amino acids. Germline assignment: CDR1 SGHVS and CDR2 FNYEAQ. CDR3 amino acids: CASSSSPAGNNEQFF. As DNA, the CDR3 is TGTGCCAGCAGCTCCAGTCCAGCGGGGAACAATGAGCAGTTCTTC.

This clone was recorded only once. This chain uses TRBV29-1 with TRBJ2-3, with a possible D match to TRBD2 (5 bases). This CDR3 region has 14 residues. Looked up from germline, CDR1 is SQVTM and CDR2 is ANQGSEA. V was clipped by 3 bases and J by 6 bases, with 16 bases between them. DNA for the CDR3: TGCAGCGTTGAGGTCGGAAGGACTGGGGATACGCAGTATTTT. It is translated as CSVEVGRTGDTQYF.

The genes are TRBV6-1 and TRBJ2-5, with 10 bases lining up with TRBD1. With V trimmed by 5 bases and J by 4 bases, 4 bases remained unmatched. Germline V lookup: CDR1 MNHNS, CDR2 SASEGT. This CDR3 has 14 amino acids. This chain's CDR3 is CASSPGQGSETQYF. CDR3 nucleotides: TGTGCCAGCAGTCCGGGACAGGGGTCAGAGACCCAGTACTTC.

J is TRBJ1-2 and V is TRBV5-1; TRBD1 matches at 11 bases. The CDR3 consists of 16 residues. CDR1 and CDR2 (germline): SGHRS, YFSETQ. The V and J ends lost 0 bases and 6 bases, in that order; junction bases with no gene match: 7. CDR3 residues: CASSLAEGTGGNGYTF. CDR3 in DNA: TGCGCCAGCAGCTTGGCCGAGGGGACAGGGGGAAATGGCTACACCTTC. Using reference TRBV5-1 and TRBJ1-2 for the parts outside the CDR3, the full variable domain is KAGVTQTPRYLIKTRGQQVTLSCSPISGHRSVSWYQQTPGQGLQFLFEYFSETQRNKGNFPGRFSGRQFSNSRSEMNVSTLELGDSALYLCASSLAEGTGGNGYTFGSGTRLTVV.

By share of the sample, this clone is medium-sized. The chain couples TRBV6-5 to TRBJ1-1, with D possibly TRBD1 on 6 matching bases. V was clipped by 5 bases and J by 6 bases, with 19 bases between them. Germline-derived CDR1 and CDR2 are MNHEY and SVGAGI. The CDR3 consists of 15 residues. Written as DNA, the CDR3 is TGTGCCAGCAGTCTGCTTTGGACAGCCAACGCTGAAGCTTTCTTT. It translates to CASSLLWTANAEAFF.

The gene calls are TRBV11-3 and TRBJ2-1; TRBD2 matches 7 bases. The germline V gene has CDR1 SGHNT and CDR2 YENEEA. This CDR3 is built from 17 residues. The ends lost 1 base at V and 6 bases at J; junction bases unmatched: 12. The chain's CDR3 is CASSLGRGGPLSNEQFF. The CDR3, as DNA: TGTGCCAGCAGCTTAGGCCGGGGAGGGCCTCTTAGCAATGAGCAGTTCTTC.